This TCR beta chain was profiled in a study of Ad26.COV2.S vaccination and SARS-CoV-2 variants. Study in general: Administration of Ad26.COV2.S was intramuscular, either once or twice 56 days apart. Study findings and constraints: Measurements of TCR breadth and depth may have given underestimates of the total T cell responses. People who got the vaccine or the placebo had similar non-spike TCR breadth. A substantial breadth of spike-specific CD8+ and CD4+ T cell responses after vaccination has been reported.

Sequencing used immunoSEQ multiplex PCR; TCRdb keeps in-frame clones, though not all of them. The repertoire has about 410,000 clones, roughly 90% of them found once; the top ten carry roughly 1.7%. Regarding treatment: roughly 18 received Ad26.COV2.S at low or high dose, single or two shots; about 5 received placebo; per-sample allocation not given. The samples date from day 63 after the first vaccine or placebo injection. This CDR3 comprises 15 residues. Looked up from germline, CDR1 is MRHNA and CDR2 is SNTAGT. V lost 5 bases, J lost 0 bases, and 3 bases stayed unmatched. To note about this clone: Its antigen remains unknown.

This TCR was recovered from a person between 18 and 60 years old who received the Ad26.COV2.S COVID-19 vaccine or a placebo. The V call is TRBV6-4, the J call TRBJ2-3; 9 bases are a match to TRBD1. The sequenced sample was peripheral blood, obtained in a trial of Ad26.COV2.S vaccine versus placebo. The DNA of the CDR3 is TGTGCCAGCAGTATCGGGACAGGGAGCACAGATACGCAGTATTTT. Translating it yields CASSIGTGSTDTQYF.